Listed below are T cell receptor beta chains from one sample, sequenced in a study of blood T cell repertoires in COVID-19. Assay used: immunoSEQ multiplex PCR; TCRdb lists only in-frame clones, some missing. The sample carries some 300,000 clones, 85% to 90% recorded once. The specimen sequenced was PBMCs or T cells enriched from blood (not recorded which). The receptors derive from a young woman with acute COVID-19. The CDR3 runs from the conserved cysteine through the conserved F or W. Each record gives: V gene, J gene, D gene, clone size, CDR3 protein, CDR3 DNA. D genes are given only for firm matches. Some rows have no size entry. The others give once, few or many, or a class for an expanded clone.

V gene: TRBV2
J gene: TRBJ2-3
D gene: TRBD1
clone size: -
CDR3 protein: CASREQGVRTDTQYF
CDR3 DNA: TGTGCCAGCAGGGAACAGGGGGTACGCACAGATACGCAGTATTTT

V gene: TRBV7-2
J gene: TRBJ1-2
D gene: -
clone size: -
CDR3 protein: CASSSDGGRSYTF
CDR3 DNA: TGTGCCAGCAGCTCGGACGGAGGTAGGAGCTACACCTTC

V gene: TRBV19
J gene: TRBJ2-2
D gene: TRBD1
clone size: -
CDR3 protein: CASSIGTGALGSGELFF
CDR3 DNA: TGTGCCAGTAGTATCGGGACAGGTGCCCTAGGGAGCGGGGAGCTGTTTTTT

V gene: TRBV5-6
J gene: TRBJ2-7
D gene: -
clone size: -
CDR3 protein: CASSLRGSKFFYEQYF
CDR3 DNA: TGTGCCAGCAGCTTGAGGGGTAGCAAGTTTTTCTACGAGCAGTACTTC

V gene: TRBV5-1
J gene: TRBJ2-4
D gene: TRBD1
clone size: -
CDR3 protein: CASSVQGALGKNIQYF
CDR3 DNA: TGCGCCAGCAGCGTACAGGGGGCGCTAGGCAAAAACATTCAGTACTTC

V gene: TRBV7-6
J gene: TRBJ1-1
D gene: -
clone size: -
CDR3 protein: CASSLDMNTEAFF
CDR3 DNA: TGTGCCAGCAGCTTGGACATGAACACTGAAGCTTTCTTT

V gene: TRBV29-1
J gene: TRBJ2-7
D gene: TRBD1
clone size: -
CDR3 protein: CSVQVTGTGGSEQYF
CDR3 DNA: TGCAGCGTGCAAGTTACCGGGACAGGGGGCAGCGAGCAGTACTTC

V gene: TRBV27
J gene: TRBJ1-5
D gene: -
clone size: -
CDR3 protein: CASSLVNHQPQHF
CDR3 DNA: TGTGCCAGCAGTTTAGTTAATCATCAGCCCCAGCATTTT

V gene: TRBV6-1
J gene: TRBJ1-6
D gene: -
clone size: -
CDR3 protein: CASSEVLPRNSPLHF
CDR3 DNA: TGTGCCAGCAGTGAGGTTTTACCGAGAAATTCACCCCTCCACTTT

V gene: TRBV6-5
J gene: TRBJ1-5
D gene: TRBD1
clone size: -
CDR3 protein: CASSPGQSNQPQHF
CDR3 DNA: TGTGCCAGCAGCCCGGGACAGAGCAATCAGCCCCAGCATTTT

V gene: TRBV3-1/TRBV3-2
J gene: TRBJ2-1
D gene: TRBD2
clone size: once
CDR3 protein: CASSLDGGAHNEQFF
CDR3 DNA: TGTGCCAGCAGCTTGGACGGGGGGGCCCACAATGAGCAGTTCTTC

V gene: TRBV28
J gene: TRBJ2-4
D gene: TRBD2
clone size: -
CDR3 protein: CASSFPGLAGVKNIQYF
CDR3 DNA: TGTGCCAGCAGTTTCCCCGGTCTAGCGGGAGTAAAAAACATTCAGTACTTC

V gene: TRBV27
J gene: TRBJ1-2
D gene: -
clone size: -
CDR3 protein: CASSLTVNYGYTF
CDR3 DNA: TGTGCCAGCAGTTTAACAGTTAACTATGGCTACACCTTC

V gene: TRBV30
J gene: TRBJ1-4
D gene: -
clone size: few
CDR3 protein: CAWSQRGWLRKLFF
CDR3 DNA: TGTGCCTGGAGTCAGAGAGGGTGGCTGAGAAAACTGTTTTTT

V gene: TRBV18
J gene: TRBJ2-7
D gene: TRBD1
clone size: -
CDR3 protein: CASSPPGTASYEQYF
CDR3 DNA: TGTGCCAGCTCACCTCCCGGGACAGCCTCATACGAGCAGTACTTC

V gene: TRBV6-6
J gene: TRBJ1-3
D gene: TRBD1
clone size: -
CDR3 protein: CASSHRQGSGNTIYF
CDR3 DNA: TGTGCCAGCAGCCACCGACAGGGCTCTGGAAACACCATATATTTT

V gene: TRBV6-5
J gene: TRBJ2-7
D gene: -
clone size: -
CDR3 protein: CASSYGYGAYEQYF
CDR3 DNA: TGTGCCAGCAGTTACGGGTACGGGGCCTACGAGCAGTACTTC

V gene: TRBV4-2
J gene: TRBJ1-2
D gene: -
clone size: -
CDR3 protein: CASSQGSRPGGNYGYTF
CDR3 DNA: TGTGCCAGCAGCCAAGGATCGCGTCCCGGCGGTAACTATGGCTACACCTTC

V gene: TRBV11-3
J gene: TRBJ2-3
D gene: -
clone size: -
CDR3 protein: CASAPGAPTDTQYF
CDR3 DNA: TGTGCCTCAGCCCCGGGAGCTCCCACAGATACGCAGTATTTT

V gene: TRBV6-5
J gene: TRBJ1-3
D gene: -
clone size: -
CDR3 protein: CASRSPSSSGNTIYF
CDR3 DNA: TGTGCCAGCAGGTCCCCTTCCAGCTCTGGAAACACCATATATTTT

V gene: TRBV19
J gene: TRBJ2-5
D gene: TRBD1
clone size: -
CDR3 protein: CASSGTGRQETQYF
CDR3 DNA: TGTGCCAGTAGCGGGACAGGGAGGCAAGAGACCCAGTACTTC

V gene: TRBV18
J gene: TRBJ1-1
D gene: TRBD1
clone size: -
CDR3 protein: CASSPNDRDRAFF
CDR3 DNA: TGTGCCAGCTCACCCAACGACAGGGATCGAGCTTTCTTT

V gene: TRBV14
J gene: TRBJ1-2
D gene: -
clone size: -
CDR3 protein: CASSSGHPSYGYTF
CDR3 DNA: TGTGCCAGCAGCTCGGGACATCCGTCCTATGGCTACACCTTC

V gene: TRBV6-2/TRBV6-3
J gene: TRBJ1-6
D gene: -
clone size: -
CDR3 protein: CASSAPAEVLHF
CDR3 DNA: TGTGCCAGCAGTGCCCCAGCGGAAGTCCTCCACTTT

V gene: TRBV25-1
J gene: TRBJ2-1
D gene: TRBD2
clone size: -
CDR3 protein: CASQRTSGRVSYNEQFF
CDR3 DNA: TGTGCCAGCCAAAGGACTAGCGGGAGGGTCTCCTACAATGAGCAGTTCTTC

V gene: TRBV2
J gene: TRBJ1-4
D gene: TRBD1
clone size: -
CDR3 protein: CASSEGTGGKGTNEKLFF
CDR3 DNA: TGTGCCAGCAGTGAAGGGACAGGGGGAAAGGGAACTAATGAAAAACTGTTTTTT

V gene: TRBV9
J gene: TRBJ1-5
D gene: TRBD1
clone size: -
CDR3 protein: CASSPQGDLAQPQHF
CDR3 DNA: TGTGCCAGCAGCCCACAGGGGGATCTAGCTCAGCCCCAGCATTTT

V gene: TRBV12-5
J gene: TRBJ1-1
D gene: -
clone size: few
CDR3 protein: CASGGRAFNTEAFF
CDR3 DNA: TGTGCTAGTGGCGGGAGGGCCTTTAACACTGAAGCTTTCTTT

V gene: TRBV5-6
J gene: TRBJ2-7
D gene: -
clone size: few
CDR3 protein: CASSSLRFDEQYF
CDR3 DNA: TGTGCCAGCAGCTCCCTCCGGTTCGACGAGCAGTACTTC

V gene: TRBV28
J gene: TRBJ2-7
D gene: TRBD1
clone size: -
CDR3 protein: CASSLQDRVSEQYF
CDR3 DNA: TGTGCCAGCAGTTTACAGGACAGGGTCAGCGAGCAGTACTTC

V gene: TRBV28
J gene: TRBJ2-1
D gene: TRBD2
clone size: -
CDR3 protein: CARDTSESSYNEQFF
CDR3 DNA: TGTGCCAGGGACACTAGCGAAAGCTCCTACAATGAGCAGTTCTTC

V gene: TRBV7-3
J gene: TRBJ1-2
D gene: TRBD1
clone size: -
CDR3 protein: CASSFTPSGGFNYGYTF
CDR3 DNA: TGTGCCAGCAGCTTCACACCCTCAGGGGGCTTTAACTATGGCTACACCTTC

V gene: TRBV9
J gene: TRBJ2-5
D gene: -
clone size: -
CDR3 protein: CASSVAPGVGGETQYF
CDR3 DNA: TGTGCCAGCAGCGTAGCCCCGGGAGTGGGTGGGGAGACCCAGTACTTC

V gene: TRBV3-1/TRBV3-2
J gene: TRBJ2-1
D gene: -
clone size: -
CDR3 protein: CASSQVPSYNEQFF
CDR3 DNA: TGTGCCAGCAGCCAAGTTCCTTCCTACAATGAGCAGTTCTTC

V gene: TRBV3-1/TRBV3-2
J gene: TRBJ1-1
D gene: -
clone size: -
CDR3 protein: CASSQGGGTEAFF
CDR3 DNA: TGTGCCAGCAGCCAAGGGGGGGGCACTGAAGCTTTCTTT

V gene: TRBV28
J gene: TRBJ1-1
D gene: -
clone size: once
CDR3 protein: CASSPVNTEAFF
CDR3 DNA: TGTGCCAGCAGTCCGGTGAACACTGAAGCTTTCTTT

V gene: TRBV6-1
J gene: TRBJ2-7
D gene: TRBD1
clone size: -
CDR3 protein: CASSEDRQGGIGEQYF
CDR3 DNA: TGTGCCAGCAGTGAAGATAGACAGGGTGGGATTGGCGAGCAGTACTTC

V gene: TRBV19
J gene: TRBJ1-3
D gene: -
clone size: -
CDR3 protein: CASSRGGSGNTIYF
CDR3 DNA: TGTGCCAGTAGTCGAGGGGGTTCTGGAAACACCATATATTTT

V gene: TRBV12-5
J gene: TRBJ1-1
D gene: -
clone size: -
CDR3 protein: CASGYQVRVETEAFF
CDR3 DNA: TGTGCTAGTGGTTATCAGGTCAGGGTGGAGACTGAAGCTTTCTTT

V gene: TRBV19
J gene: TRBJ1-5
D gene: -
clone size: -
CDR3 protein: CASSRVTVLSNQPQHF
CDR3 DNA: TGTGCCAGTAGCCGGGTCACTGTTCTTAGCAATCAGCCCCAGCATTTT

V gene: TRBV28
J gene: TRBJ1-2
D gene: -
clone size: -
CDR3 protein: CASSLPRIGGGYTF
CDR3 DNA: TGTGCCAGCAGTTTGCCAAGGATCGGGGGAGGCTACACCTTC

V gene: TRBV19
J gene: TRBJ2-3
D gene: TRBD2
clone size: -
CDR3 protein: CATKRRTSGLGAQYF
CDR3 DNA: TGTGCCACCAAAAGGAGGACTAGCGGGTTAGGGGCGCAGTATTTT

V gene: TRBV27
J gene: TRBJ1-2
D gene: TRBD1
clone size: -
CDR3 protein: CASSWTGGSGGYTF
CDR3 DNA: TGTGCCAGCAGTTGGACAGGGGGATCCGGCGGCTACACCTTC

V gene: TRBV24-1
J gene: TRBJ1-5
D gene: -
clone size: -
CDR3 protein: CATSDAGNSNQPQHF
CDR3 DNA: TGTGCCACCAGTGATGCAGGAAATAGCAATCAGCCCCAGCATTTT

V gene: TRBV6-6
J gene: TRBJ2-7
D gene: TRBD1
clone size: -
CDR3 protein: CASSMRQGAYEQYF
CDR3 DNA: TGTGCCAGCAGCATGAGACAGGGAGCCTACGAGCAGTACTTC

V gene: TRBV5-1
J gene: TRBJ1-5
D gene: -
clone size: -
CDR3 protein: CASSLAQYQPQHF
CDR3 DNA: TGCGCCAGCAGCTTGGCCCAGTATCAGCCCCAGCATTTT

V gene: TRBV4-1
J gene: TRBJ2-6
D gene: -
clone size: -
CDR3 protein: CASSQRRQGEREESGANVLTF
CDR3 DNA: TGCGCCAGCAGCCAAAGGAGACAGGGAGAAAGGGAGGAGTCTGGGGCCAACGTCCTGACTTTC

V gene: TRBV9
J gene: TRBJ2-2
D gene: -
clone size: -
CDR3 protein: CASSFQGTYTGELFF
CDR3 DNA: TGTGCCAGCAGCTTCCAGGGGACCTACACCGGGGAGCTGTTTTTT

V gene: TRBV19
J gene: TRBJ2-7
D gene: -
clone size: -
CDR3 protein: CASSSLSGTRSYEQYF
CDR3 DNA: TGTGCCAGTAGTTCTCTTAGCGGAACCCGCTCCTACGAGCAGTACTTC

V gene: TRBV11-2
J gene: TRBJ1-1
D gene: TRBD1
clone size: -
CDR3 protein: CASSSLTGLHTEAFF
CDR3 DNA: TGTGCCAGCAGCTCCCTGACAGGGCTACACACTGAAGCTTTCTTT

V gene: TRBV28
J gene: TRBJ2-1
D gene: TRBD2
clone size: -
CDR3 protein: CASRQGLAFYNEQFF
CDR3 DNA: TGTGCCAGCAGACAGGGACTAGCATTCTACAATGAGCAGTTCTTC

V gene: TRBV30
J gene: TRBJ1-2
D gene: TRBD1
clone size: once
CDR3 protein: CAWSVRPGTDYGYTF
CDR3 DNA: TGTGCCTGGAGTGTACGTCCCGGGACAGATTATGGCTACACCTTC

V gene: TRBV18
J gene: TRBJ2-7
D gene: TRBD2
clone size: once
CDR3 protein: CASSPGTGGIEQYF
CDR3 DNA: TGTGCCAGCTCACCGGGGACGGGGGGGATCGAGCAGTACTTC

V gene: TRBV3-1/TRBV3-2
J gene: TRBJ2-2
D gene: -
clone size: -
CDR3 protein: CASSQRNSGPTGELFF
CDR3 DNA: TGTGCCAGCAGCCAACGTAATAGCGGACCCACCGGGGAGCTGTTTTTT

V gene: TRBV5-1
J gene: TRBJ2-7
D gene: -
clone size: -
CDR3 protein: CASSSQGIEQYF
CDR3 DNA: TGCGCCAGCAGCTCCCAGGGTATAGAGCAGTACTTC

V gene: TRBV5-6
J gene: TRBJ1-1
D gene: -
clone size: -
CDR3 protein: CASSSYGRNTEAFF
CDR3 DNA: TGTGCCAGCAGCTCGTACGGTCGGAACACTGAAGCTTTCTTT